The entry below describes one TCR beta chain. These data originate in a study of T cells expressing NK-cell markers. The germline CDR1 and CDR2 sequences are LGHDT and YNNKEL (reference sequence). The CDR3 has 15 residues. One entry per CDR3 protein, without DNA, is what TCRdb gives after re-calling the 5' RACE reads. This specimen shows about 460,000 distinct CDR3 sequences; the ten leading clones hold approximately 1.5%. Specimen: blood T cells: a sorted CD56 or NKG2C T cell subset, CD4+ or CD8+ T cells, or bulk PBMC T cells (not recorded which). This sequence was found in a woman in her fifties or sixties in good health. The rearrangement links TRBV3-1 to TRBJ2-1. This CDR3 reads CASSQDSSSYNEQFF.